This T cell receptor beta chain was found in a study of cytomegalovirus exposure and HLA in healthy donors (dated by TCRdb to 2015 to 2018). Background on the whole study: An earlier analysis of approximately 640 of the donors reported 276 Gb of sequence data and roughly 110 million unique TCR beta sequences from about 179 million T cells. Roughly 300 gigabases of sequencing data and 70 million to 100 million unique TCR sequences were included in an early release covering several hundred HLA-typed donors. Every repertoire in the discovery cohort had been generated on one and the same sequencing platform. Of the 350 to 400 genotyped donors, approximately 83% fell in the genetic ancestry cluster associated with self-reported Caucasian donors. In addition to the first cohort of approximately 670 subjects, a separate validation cohort of under 150 different subjects was used. The number of typed donors differed by locus: 629-630 for A, B, C, DRB1 and DQB1; 500 to 550 for DQA1; approximately 610 for DPA1; and roughly 470 for DPB1. A later genetic analysis used genome-wide SNP genotypes for about three fifths of the roughly 700 donors, treating that subset as a discovery cohort. In a later analysis, previously published TCR beta repertoires from more than 500 donors were re-analyzed and high-resolution HLA genotyping was added so that TCR occurrence patterns could be studied. The later analysis used no new phenotypic data to find candidate immune exposures, relying instead on TCR beta sequences and their occurrence across donors. Using immunosequencing, the study profiled T cell repertoires from about 650 subjects and related those repertoires to cytomegalovirus serostatus. On average, around 200,000 unique TCR beta nucleotide sequences were sequenced per donor among 398 genotyped donors of the cohort, with roughly 18% of those sequences being non-productive. A handful of DR-DQ haplotypes were handled as single units for association and clustering because linkage in the cohort was strong. An earlier analysis of approximately 630 of the donors applied high-throughput TCR beta sequencing to assess whether each TCR beta V gene segment acted as functional or pseudogenic. Donor age, sex, ethnicity and CMV serostatus were compiled alongside the repertoire data. The study combined high-throughput TCR immunosequencing, statistical association of individual TCRs with disease status, and machine learning to predict cytomegalovirus infection status. Both class I and class II loci were covered by HLA typing, at four-digit resolution. The study aimed to test whether cataloging public T cell receptors could reveal signatures of past pathogen exposure. Broad study findings and their caveats: Broadly in line with IMGT annotations, most TCR beta V segments showed up in productive rearrangements about 87% or about 30% of the time in an earlier analysis of several hundred of the donors. In a later genetic analysis, a missense DCLRE1C variant was associated with V-gene and J-gene trimming of TCR beta chains, and the association was replicated in an independent cohort. In a later analysis, HLA-associated TCR beta chains were found to be more clonally expanded and to have lower generation probabilities than equally common non-associated chains. Correlated functional status among segregating V segments might be attributable to linkage disequilibrium, but an unknown experimental factor could not be ruled out. Because HLA typing was missing for some donors at each locus, association tests included only the typed subset. A further reported finding was that TCR beta sequences accurately predicted the HLA-A and HLA-B alleles for most subjects in the first cohort. Immune exposure information for the cohort was limited to CMV serostatus. The authors suggested that the approach could potentially be extended to other disease states and immunological phenotypes. In a later analysis, about 17,000 TCR beta sequences were associated with specific HLA alleles at a false discovery rate of 0.05. A few of the identified cytomegalovirus-associated TCR beta chains were confirmed in vitro to be specific for cytomegalovirus antigens. Most TCR sequences were observed very rarely across donors, whereas some public TCRs were present in many individuals. In a later analysis, the rate of TCR association differed among HLA loci, with DRB1 alleles having the most associated TCRs and HLA-C alleles having the fewest. Because counts were too low, some 17 rarely observed V segments, including chromosome 9 orphons, were left out of the earlier analysis of roughly 600 of the donors. A later analysis reported that several top co-occurrence clusters appeared linked to parvovirus B19, influenza, CMV and Epstein-Barr virus. The classifier was reported to diagnose cytomegalovirus status with high specificity and sensitivity in both the original and validation cohorts. The sequencing pipeline was judged likely to have produced a cluster of highly shared sequence variants as a technical artifact. In a later genetic analysis, fewer N-insertions in productive TCRs were reported among donors in an Asian-associated ancestry cluster than the approximately 630-donor mean. In the study, 150 to 200 TCR beta chains were listed as associated with cytomegalovirus. Only TCR beta chains were sequenced in this cohort, and the absence of alpha or paired-chain data limited detectable features. Roughly uniform sequencing depth across donors was assumed in presence/absence analyses, although this assumption may not hold. Strong co-occurrence of HLA alleles, especially DR and DQ, made assigning TCR associations to individual alleles difficult. In a later analysis, most CMV-associated TCR beta chains were found to appear HLA-restricted, with HLA associations seemingly driven largely by CMV exposure.

The cohort was made up of under 800 healthy bone marrow donors. Cohort members were all nominally healthy when sampled, although unrecorded immune exposures were likely present. The donor tested CMV seropositive, placing the donor among the 250 to 300 seropositive members of the cohort. A peripheral blood sample was collected from each donor, and TCR beta sequencing was performed on peripheral blood mononuclear cells. Genomic DNA was extracted from the blood cell samples with the Qiagen DNeasy Blood Extraction Kit. With respect to this clone: Its antigen remains undetermined. The input lacks base qualities; no much larger clone sits a single base away.

The library was made by the immunoSEQ multiplex PCR assay. For the multiplex PCR, a mixture combining 60 forward primers for TCR Vbeta segments and 13 reverse primers for TCR Jbeta segments was used. Amplification of the CDR3 region of rearranged TCR beta genes was performed with a multiplex PCR assay on genomic DNA. The amplified TCR beta libraries were sequenced on the Illumina HiSeq System as 87-base-pair reads. The authors' pipeline ran thus. A later analysis tallied approximately 87 million unique TCR beta chains across the 550 to 850 repertoires, and 10 million to 11 million of those chains were shared by two or more donors. Raw reads were error-corrected and collapsed into unique sequences by a nearest-neighbor algorithm in which closely related sequences were merged to remove PCR and sequencing errors. Alignment of CDR3 sequences to IMGT reference sequences was used to assign V, D and J gene segments. For a sequence to be retained, a match of at least six nucleotides to both a V gene segment and a J gene segment was required. Rearrangements were classified as productive when the CDR3 lacked stop codons and remained in frame with V and J, and all other rearrangements were classified as non-productive. CDR3 was defined according to IMGT convention as the region running from the second conserved V-encoded cysteine to the conserved J-encoded phenylalanine. The earlier analysis of about 610 of the donors excluded sequences that lacked an unambiguous match to a single V gene segment. An earlier analysis of approximately 590 of the donors classified V segments as functional when productive rearrangements were above 56.7% and as segregating when the standard deviation between donors was above 5%. A statistical classification framework was built for diagnosing cytomegalovirus status from the catalog of TCR beta chain sequences. In a later analysis, V and J genes were assigned by comparing TCR nucleotide sequences against IMGT/GENE-DB human TR gene sequences. A later analysis assigned CDR3 sequences and most-parsimonious VDJ recombination scenarios with the TCRdist pipeline. A later analysis defined each TCR beta chain by its CDR3 amino acid sequence plus V-gene family, and excluded reads lacking a unique V-gene family. A later analysis removed 600 or so highly shared, low-generation-probability nucleotide sequences to deal with suspected cross-contamination and a sequencing artifact. For each public chain, a later analysis derived a clonal expansion index from normalized ranks of inferred template counts within each repertoire. Generation probabilities in a later analysis came from a VDJ recombination model fitted to out-of-frame rearrangements, and those results were checked against IGoR. In a later analysis, hypergeometric tests were used to score TCR-TCR, TCR-HLA and TCR-CMV co-occurrence, with a repertoire-size bias correction applied to TCR pairs. To estimate false discovery rates, a later analysis permuted the HLA or CMV assignments 20 times. A later analysis grouped co-occurring TCRs with DBSCAN, adding TCRdist sequence similarity when clustering within HLA-allele-positive subsets. Co-occurrence clustering excluded repertoires with fewer than 30,000 or more than 120,000 public chains, plus five with anomalous nucleotide sharing. Drawn from immuneACCESS, this table holds only the in-frame rearrangements with V and J called that TCRdb kept. Clones are partly lost; checked studies trace under half to an unresolved V gene and leave the rest unexplained. V and J calls and clone size are given by that table; D and trimming were obtained from the DNA. For this sample the table gives about 120,000 clones, of which around 78% were detected only once. The ten largest account for over 15% of the sample.

The sample taken for sequencing was PBMCs. This sequence originates from a man between 18 and 29 years old in good health and CMV-seropositive.

The CDR3 protein sequence reads: CASSDSADMNTEAFF. The DNA sequence follows: TGTGCCAGCAGTGACTCAGCAGACATGAACACTGAAGCTTTCTTT. The V and J segments used are TRBV6-4 and TRBJ1-1, with the D gene too uncertain to name. V is pared back by 0 bases and J by 0 bases, with 8 bases lying between the germline termini. CDR1 and CDR2 were assigned from the germline V gene as MRHNA and SNTAGT. Inclusive of the bounding cysteine and phenylalanine, the CDR3 is 15 residues long. The only DNA kept is the CDR3, 45 bases in frame from the first base.